This T cell receptor (beta chain) was sequenced for a study of blood T cell repertoires in COVID-19 (dated by TCRdb to about 2020). With regard to the full study: Samples from collaborators originated in the United States, Italy and Spain and spanned both the acute and convalescent phases of COVID-19. A freely available public database, intended as a resource for researchers studying the immune response to SARS-CoV-2, is where the repertoires were released. The material from the prospective study consisted of cDNA or gDNA derived from T cells, B-cell-depleted T cells, or PBMCs. The samples were drawn from the first 160 participants of the ongoing ImmuneRACE study and from over a thousand subjects provided by 6 global collaborators. The sample metadata nearly always contained a de-identified subject ID, COVID-19 status, age in years and sex. Where available, HLA class I and class II types were obtained from metadata supplied by the sample provider rather than from assay-based typing. Subjects who had been exposed to COVID-19, were actively infected with it, or had recovered from it provided the deeply sampled blood TCRbeta repertoires that made up the dataset.

Points on this clone: Its antigen is still unknown. There are no base qualities to consult, and no much larger clone falls within one base.

Points the paper makes about the study in general: The amount of clinical and demographic metadata varied by source and participant and was provided uncurated.

TCRbeta CDR3 regions were amplified from genomic DNA by means of the immunoSEQ Assay, a bias-controlled multiplex PCR. The source study handled its data this way. The number of nucleated cells in each sample was estimated from the amplification of reference gene primers within the assay. To quantify the absolute abundance of each unique TCRbeta CDR3 rearrangement, sequence reads were collapsed and filtered. For each sample, productive Simpson clonality was calculated as the square root of Simpson's diversity index over productive rearrangements. TCRdb retrieved this table from immuneACCESS and kept in-frame rearrangements only. Not all clones are present; in checked studies, unresolved V genes account for under half, and no reason is known for the remainder. V, J and clone size reflect that table, while D and trimming were determined from the DNA. Recorded for this sample are some 230,000 clones; approximately 80% of them occurred a single time. Clones ranked in the top ten supply over 12% of the sample.

Participants in the prospective study were aged about 18 to 95 years, lived in about two dozen United States geographic areas, and enrolled through a virtual design. In the prospective study, participants were assigned to cohorts based on the clinical history participants reported in a screening survey and a study questionnaire. Recovered participants in ImmuneRACE Cohort 3 were defined as having two consecutive negative NP/OP PCR tests, clearance from a healthcare professional, or resolution of symptoms. In the prospective study, whole blood, serum and a nasopharyngeal or oropharyngeal swab were collected from each participant by mobile phlebotomists. Prospective study participants could optionally give additional blood draws and questionnaires over a roughly 2-month period. Before DNA extraction, prospective study blood samples were shipped either frozen or at room temperature. After removal of 4 bases from V and 4 bases from J, the junction retains 8 bases not matched to a gene. CDR1 is given as SGDLS and CDR2 as YYNGEE, both from the germline V gene. The CDR3 covers 15 residues, taking in both the cysteine and the phenylalanine. The DNA shown is the 45-base CDR3, in frame from base 1.

Input material: PBMCs or T cells enriched from blood (not recorded which). This TCR derives from a man aged 35 to 55 who had recovered from COVID-19. Recombination connected TRBV9 to TRBJ2-1; TRBD1 matches 7 bases in the middle. The DNA is as follows: TGTGCCAGCAGCAGCACGGGACAGACATACAATGAGCAGTTCTTC. The translation is CASSSTGQTYNEQFF.